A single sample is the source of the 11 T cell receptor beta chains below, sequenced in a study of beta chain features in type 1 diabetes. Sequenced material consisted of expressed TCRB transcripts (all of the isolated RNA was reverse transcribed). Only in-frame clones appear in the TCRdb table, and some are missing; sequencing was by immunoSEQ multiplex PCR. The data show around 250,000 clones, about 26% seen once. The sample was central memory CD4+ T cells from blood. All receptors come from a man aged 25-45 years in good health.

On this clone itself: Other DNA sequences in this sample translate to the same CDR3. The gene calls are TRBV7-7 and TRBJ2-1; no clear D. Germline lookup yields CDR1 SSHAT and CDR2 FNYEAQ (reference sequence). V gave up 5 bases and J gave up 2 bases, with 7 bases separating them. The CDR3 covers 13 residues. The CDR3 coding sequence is TGTGCCAGCAGCCCTACCACCTACAATGAGCAGTTCTTC. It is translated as CASSPTTYNEQFF.

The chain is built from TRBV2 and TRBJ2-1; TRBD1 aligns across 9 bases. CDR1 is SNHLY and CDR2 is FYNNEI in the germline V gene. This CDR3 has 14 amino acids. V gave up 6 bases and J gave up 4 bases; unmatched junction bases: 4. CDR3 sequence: CASRGTGQYNEQFF. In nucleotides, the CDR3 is TGTGCCAGCAGGGGGACAGGGCAATACAATGAGCAGTTCTTC.

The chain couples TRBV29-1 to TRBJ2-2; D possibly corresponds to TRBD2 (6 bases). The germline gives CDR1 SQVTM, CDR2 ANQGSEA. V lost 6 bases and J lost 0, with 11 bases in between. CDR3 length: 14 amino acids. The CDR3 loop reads CSVPGVTNTGELFF. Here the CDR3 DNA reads TGCAGCGTGCCGGGGGTTACGAACACCGGGGAGCTGTTTTTT.

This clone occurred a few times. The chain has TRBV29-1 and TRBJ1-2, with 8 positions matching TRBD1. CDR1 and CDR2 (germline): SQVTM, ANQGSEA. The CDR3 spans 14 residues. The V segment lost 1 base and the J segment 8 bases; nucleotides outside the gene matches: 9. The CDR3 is CSVEGLWTGHGYTF. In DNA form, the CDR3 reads TGCAGCGTTGAAGGTTTATGGACAGGGCACGGCTACACCTTC.

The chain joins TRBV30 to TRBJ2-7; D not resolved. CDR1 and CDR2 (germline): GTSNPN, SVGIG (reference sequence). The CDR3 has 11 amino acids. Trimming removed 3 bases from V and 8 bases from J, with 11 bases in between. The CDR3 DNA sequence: TGTGCCTGGAGCGAGGCCCTTAAGCAGTACTTC. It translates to CAWSEALKQYF.

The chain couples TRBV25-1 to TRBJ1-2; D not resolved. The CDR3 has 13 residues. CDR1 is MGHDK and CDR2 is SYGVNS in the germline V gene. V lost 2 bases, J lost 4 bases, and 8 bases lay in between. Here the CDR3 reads CASSEGGGYGYTF. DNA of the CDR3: TGTGCCAGCAGTGAAGGCGGCGGCTATGGCTACACCTTC.

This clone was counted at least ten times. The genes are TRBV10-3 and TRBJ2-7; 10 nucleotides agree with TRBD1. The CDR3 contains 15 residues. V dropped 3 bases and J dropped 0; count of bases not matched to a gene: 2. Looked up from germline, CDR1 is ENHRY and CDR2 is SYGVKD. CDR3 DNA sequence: TGTGCCATCAGTGATCGGACAGGGGGCTCCTACGAGCAGTACTTC. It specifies CAISDRTGGSYEQYF.

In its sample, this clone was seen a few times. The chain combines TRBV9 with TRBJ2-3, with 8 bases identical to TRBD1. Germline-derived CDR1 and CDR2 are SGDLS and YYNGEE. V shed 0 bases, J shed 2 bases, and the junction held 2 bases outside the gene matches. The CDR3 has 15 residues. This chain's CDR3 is CASSVGQGATDTQYF. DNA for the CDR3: TGTGCCAGCAGCGTAGGGCAGGGGGCCACAGATACGCAGTATTTT.

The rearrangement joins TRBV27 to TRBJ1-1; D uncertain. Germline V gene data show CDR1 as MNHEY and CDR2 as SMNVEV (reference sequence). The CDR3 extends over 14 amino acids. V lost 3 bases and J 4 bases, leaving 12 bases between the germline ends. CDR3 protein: CASSFLGRVTEAFF. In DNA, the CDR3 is TGTGCCAGCAGTTTTCTGGGGAGAGTCACTGAAGCTTTCTTT.

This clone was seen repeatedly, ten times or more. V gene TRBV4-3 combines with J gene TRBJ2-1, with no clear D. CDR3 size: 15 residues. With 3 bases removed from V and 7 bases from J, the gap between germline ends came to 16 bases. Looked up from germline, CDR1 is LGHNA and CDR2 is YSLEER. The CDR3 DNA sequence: TGCGCCAGCAGCCACGAAGCCGACCCTAGGAATGAGCAGTTCTTC. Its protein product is CASSHEADPRNEQFF.

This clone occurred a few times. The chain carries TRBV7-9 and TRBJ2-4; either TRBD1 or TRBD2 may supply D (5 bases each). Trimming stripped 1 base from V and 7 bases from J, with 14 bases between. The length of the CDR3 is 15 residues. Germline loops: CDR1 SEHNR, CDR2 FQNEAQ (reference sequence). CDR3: CASSLEGRGGNIQYF. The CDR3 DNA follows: TGTGCCAGCAGCTTAGAAGGACGGGGCGGGAACATTCAGTACTTC.